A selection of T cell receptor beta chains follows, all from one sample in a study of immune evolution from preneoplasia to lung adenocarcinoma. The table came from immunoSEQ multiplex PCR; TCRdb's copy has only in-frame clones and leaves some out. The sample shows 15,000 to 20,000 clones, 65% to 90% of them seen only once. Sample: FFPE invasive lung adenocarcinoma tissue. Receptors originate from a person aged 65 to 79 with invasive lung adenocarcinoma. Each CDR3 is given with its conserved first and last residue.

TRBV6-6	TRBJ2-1	CASSYSPGYNEQFF
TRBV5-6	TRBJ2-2	CASSLVGAGGRDTGELFF
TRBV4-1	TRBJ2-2	CASSHAMGTPHGGELFF
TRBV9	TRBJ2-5	CASSVDSHSLQETQYF
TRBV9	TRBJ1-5	CASSVGNSNQPQHF
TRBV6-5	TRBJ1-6	CASSYSLGQGNSPLHF
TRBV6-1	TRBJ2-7	CATKQGPSYEQYF
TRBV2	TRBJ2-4	CASSESSSGRGENIQYF
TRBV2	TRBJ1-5	CASSEGGAAGQPQHF
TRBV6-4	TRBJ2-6	CAQGSGANVLTF
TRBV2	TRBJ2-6	CASSHDSHSGANVLTF
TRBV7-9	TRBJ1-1	CASSLAGLNTEAFF
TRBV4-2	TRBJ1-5	CASSPDLNQPQHF
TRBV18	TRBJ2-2	CASSPPLAGTGELFF
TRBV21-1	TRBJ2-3	CASSGRSITDTQYF
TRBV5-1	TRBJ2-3	CASSLQTKGTDTQYF
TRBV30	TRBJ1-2	CAWSAGDRPNYGYTF
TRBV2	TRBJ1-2	CAVLTGSSYGYTF
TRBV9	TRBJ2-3	CASSSRLAGPTDTQYF
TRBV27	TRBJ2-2	CASSLYGGELFF
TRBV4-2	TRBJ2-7	CASSRGQGVTYEQYF
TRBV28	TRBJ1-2	CASRTGQGSTYGYTF
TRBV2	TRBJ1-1	CASSFGRTEAFF
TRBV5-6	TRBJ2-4	CASSLGSNIQYF
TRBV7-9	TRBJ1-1	CASSYQDLMGAEAFF
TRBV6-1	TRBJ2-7	CASSRDRGQNQQYF
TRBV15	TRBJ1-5	CATSRGGGNQPQHF
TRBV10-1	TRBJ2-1	CASSPDRGRDNEQFF